Below, 27 T cell receptor beta chains from the same sample are listed, as sequenced in a study of CD8 T cells in ankylosing spondylitis. One entry per CDR3 protein results from TCRdb running MiXCR on the 5' RACE reads. The sample gives about 130,000 distinct CDR3 sequences, over 6.5% of which show up once; more than 10% is in the top ten. Sequencing was performed on blood, either unsorted or a sorted T cell fraction (not recorded which). These receptors originate from a male donor with ankylosing spondylitis or in good health (not recorded which).

This clonotype was recorded a few times. The chain couples TRBV6-6 to TRBJ2-3; D call uncertain. The CDR3 runs to 12 residues. The germline V and J ends were trimmed by 10 bases and 5 bases, with 13 bases remaining between them. Looked up from germline, CDR1 is MNHNY and CDR2 is SVGAGI (reference sequence). Written as DNA, the CDR3 is TGTGCCATTATGACCCCGCAAGATACGCAGTATTTT. Protein: CAIMTPQDTQYF.

This clonotype was counted at least ten times. This rearrangement joins TRBV20-1 to TRBJ2-1; tentative D call: TRBD2 (5 bases). In germline, CDR1 is DFQATT, CDR2 SNEGSKA (reference sequence). V was pared by 7 bases and J by 3 bases, with 16 bases between. The CDR3 is 14 residues long. The CDR3 here is CSGKTGENYNEQFF. The CDR3, as DNA: TGCAGTGGCAAGACCGGGGAAAACTACAATGAGCAGTTCTTC.

This clonotype was recorded at least ten times. J is TRBJ1-6 and V is TRBV20-1; D might be TRBD1 (6 bases). Germline V gives CDR1 DFQATT, CDR2 SNEGSKA (reference sequence). This CDR3 has 14 residues. Deletions cut 3 bases from V and 9 bases from J, with 15 bases between. CDR3 in amino acids: CSASAGGQGSPLHF. In DNA, the CDR3 is TGCAGTGCTAGTGCGGGGGGCCAGGGTTCACCCCTCCACTTT.

This clonotype has a count of ten or more. The J gene is TRBJ1-1, the V gene TRBV12-3 or TRBV12-4; D ambiguous. The CDR3 extends over 13 amino acids. Trimming removed 10 bases from V and 1 base from J, with 13 bases in between. The chain's CDR3 is CAISRAWNTEAFF. DNA of the CDR3: TGTGCCATCTCTAGGGCATGGAACACTGAAGCTTTCTTT.

Many counts were recorded for this clonotype. The rearrangement joins TRBV28 to TRBJ2-3, with 11 bases lining up with TRBD2. V lost 7 bases and J lost 4; bases outside the gene matches: 4. This CDR3 contains 14 residues. From germline, CDR1 is MDHEN and CDR2 SYDVKM. Written as DNA, the CDR3 is TGTGCCAGCATGATAGCGGGAGGGTCAGATACGCAGTATTTT. Translation: CASMIAGGSDTQYF.

This clonotype showed up many times. The chain links TRBV5-1 to TRBJ2-1; TRBD1 matches at 10 bases. The CDR3 contains 14 residues. The V and J ends lost 0 bases and 8 bases, in that order; junction bases with no gene match: 2. Germline CDR1 SGHRS, CDR2 YFSETQ. The CDR3: CASSLGQGADEQFF. CDR3 nucleotide sequence: TGCGCCAGCAGCTTGGGACAGGGGGCAGATGAGCAGTTCTTC. Supplemented by reference TRBV5-1 and TRBJ2-1, the full variable domain reads KAGVTQTPRYLIKTRGQQVTLSCSPISGHRSVSWYQQTPGQGLQFLFEYFSETQRNKGNFPGRFSGRQFSNSRSEMNVSTLELGDSALYLCASSLGQGADEQFFGPGTRLTVL.

This clonotype was counted between two and nine times. The chain employs TRBV3-1 and TRBJ2-1; TRBD1 or TRBD2 may be the D gene (5 bases each). Per the germline V gene, CDR1 is LGHDT and CDR2 is YNNKEL (reference sequence). The CDR3 sequence is 15 residues long. V shed 0 bases and J shed 3 bases, with 9 bases lying between them. The CDR3, as DNA: TGTGCCAGCAGCCAAGAAGCTGGGGGCTACAATGAGCAGTTCTTC. Its translation is CASSQEAGGYNEQFF.

On this clonotype: This may come from a read error, since a much larger clone is one base off. This chain links TRBV7-9 with TRBJ1-4; no firm D call. The CDR3 runs to 14 residues. CDR1 is SEHNR, CDR2 FQNEAQ, per germline (reference sequence). CDR3 nucleotides: TGTGCCGGCAGCCCTGGTCTTTCGGATGAAAAACTGTTTTTT. This sequence encodes CAGSPGLSDEKLFF.

The table lists this clonotype with many counts. The rearrangement joins TRBV12-3 or TRBV12-4 to TRBJ1-3, with unresolved D. Trimming took 7 bases from V and 7 from J, leaving 11 bases between them. The CDR3 length is 12 residues. CDR3 in amino acids: CASTRGFNTIYF. DNA for the CDR3: TGTGCCAGCACCCGTGGTTTTAACACCATATATTTT.

In its sample, this clonotype was seen many times. J is TRBJ2-3 and V is TRBV12-3 or TRBV12-4; D gene unclear. The CDR3 is made up of 12 amino acids. V was clipped by 3 bases and J by 2 bases, with 3 bases between them. CDR3 sequence reads: CASSFFTDTQYF. In DNA, the CDR3 is TGTGCCAGCAGTTTCTTCACAGATACGCAGTATTTT.

This clonotype was observed at least ten times. V is TRBV19 and J is TRBJ1-1; 8 nucleotides agree with TRBD1. The CDR3 contains 12 residues. CDR1 is LNHDA and CDR2 is SQIVND in the germline V gene (reference sequence). V lost 9 bases to trimming and J lost 3 bases; unmatched junction nucleotides: 3. The CDR3 sequence is CASGQGYTEAFF. The CDR3 nucleotides read TGTGCCAGCGGACAGGGCTACACTGAAGCTTTCTTT.

This clonotype has only a few counts. The rearrangement links TRBV5-1 to TRBJ2-7; 10 bases map to TRBD1. The germline V gene has CDR1 SGHRS and CDR2 YFSETQ. V gave up 1 base and J gave up 6 bases; unmatched junction bases: 10. CDR3 size: 16 residues. CDR3 sequence (DNA): TGCGCCAGCAGCTTGCACAGACAGGGGGCAAGGAGCGAGCAGTACTTC. It translates to CASSLHRQGARSEQYF.

CDR3 amino acids: CASSLTEGTQPQHF. The CDR3 nucleotides are TGTGCCAGCAGCTTAACCGAGGGAACTCAGCCCCAGCATTTT. The chain recombines TRBV7-9 with TRBJ1-5; D not resolved. From germline, CDR1 is SEHNR and CDR2 FQNEAQ (reference sequence). The CDR3 loop spans 14 amino acids. Trimming left V 2 bases short and J 6 bases short, with 11 bases between.

V gene TRBV9 combines with J gene TRBJ2-1, with TRBD2 identical over 8 bases. CDR3 size: 22 residues. The V gene end was trimmed by 1 base and the J gene end by 0 bases; junction bases not matched to a gene: 21. Germline lookup yields CDR1 SGDLS and CDR2 YYNGEE. Written as DNA, the CDR3 is TGTGCCAGCAGCGTAAAGCTCCCCGGGGGAGCGGGGGCAAGGGACTCCTACAATGAGCAGTTCTTC. The encoded protein is CASSVKLPGGAGARDSYNEQFF.

This clonotype was picked up many times. CDR3 coding DNA: TGCGCCAGCAGCTTGGAGGGCAGTCAGCCCCAGCATTTT. Protein product: CASSLEGSQPQHF. J is TRBJ1-5 and V is TRBV5-1; no clear D. V was cut by 0 bases and J by 6 bases, with 7 bases left in between. This CDR3 is 13 amino acids long. The germline gives CDR1 SGHRS, CDR2 YFSETQ.

This clonotype has at least ten counts. This sequence joins TRBV18 and TRBJ1-1; no reliable D call. V shed 3 bases and J shed 3 bases, with 11 bases lying between them. CDR1 KGHSH and CDR2 LQKENI come from the germline V gene. The CDR3 has 14 amino acids. CDR3 in DNA: TGTGCCAGCTCACCCCGCCCGGGAGACACTGAAGCTTTCTTT. Its protein product is CASSPRPGDTEAFF. The whole variable domain, filled in from reference TRBV18 and TRBJ1-1, reads NAGVMQNPRHLVRRRGQEARLRCSPMKGHSHVYWYRQLPEEGLKFMVYLQKENIIDESGMPKERFSAEFPKEGPSILRIQQVVRGDSAAYFCASSPRPGDTEAFFGQGTRLTVV.

This clonotype was counted a few times. The chain is built from TRBV25-1 and TRBJ1-5; D is unclear. This CDR3 region has 13 residues. Germline V gene lookup returns CDR1 MGHDK and CDR2 SYGVNS. The V end lost 4 bases, the J end lost 7 bases, and 11 bases lay between the germline ends. The DNA for the CDR3 is TGTGCCAGCAGTGGATGGCTCGAGCAGCCCCAGCATTTT. It translates to CASSGWLEQPQHF. The whole variable domain, remainder taken from reference TRBV25-1 and TRBJ1-5, is EADIYQTPRYLVIGTGKKITLECSQTMGHDKMYWYQQDPGMELHLIHYSYGVNSTEKGDLSSESTVSRIRTEHFPLTLESARPSHTSQYLCASSGWLEQPQHFGDGTRLSIL.

This clonotype was seen ten or more times. This chain links TRBV4-1 with TRBJ2-5, with D hard to call. V was cut by 0 bases and J by 3 bases, with 11 bases left in between. The CDR3 has 15 amino acids. Per the germline V gene, CDR1 is MGHRA and CDR2 is YSYEKL. The CDR3 sequence: CASSQDYRAEETQYF. CDR3 sequence (DNA): TGCGCCAGCAGCCAAGATTATCGGGCAGAAGAGACCCAGTACTTC.

The chain uses TRBV5-4 and TRBJ2-6; the D is unclear. This CDR3 is 15 amino acids long. The V gene's germline CDR1 is SGHNT and CDR2 YYREEE (reference sequence). Trimming shortened V by 1 base and J by 0 bases, and 5 bases separated the two germline ends. The CDR3 sequence is CASSLRLSGANVLTF. CDR3 bases: TGTGCCAGCAGCTTGAGGCTCTCTGGGGCCAACGTCCTGACTTTC.

This clonotype appeared many times. The V and J genes are TRBV20-1 and TRBJ2-7; 8 nucleotides agree with TRBD1. There are 11 residues in the CDR3. Germline loops: CDR1 DFQATT, CDR2 SNEGSKA (reference sequence). As DNA, the CDR3 is TGCAGCTTTGTGACAGGGGCTCAGCAGTACTTC. Translated: CSFVTGAQQYF.

This clonotype came up many times. The chain uses TRBV5-1 and TRBJ2-7, with a possible D match to TRBD1 (6 bases). The V and J ends lost 3 bases and 4 bases respectively, with 14 bases between them. The V gene's germline CDR1 is SGHRS and CDR2 YFSETQ. The CDR3 is 14 amino acids. The CDR3 spells CASSWTGTTYEQYF. The CDR3 nucleotides read TGCGCCAGCAGCTGGACGGGGACAACTTACGAGCAGTACTTC.

The chain is built from TRBV10-3 and TRBJ1-5, with D maybe TRBD1 (6 bases). This CDR3 spans 14 amino acids. Germline V gives CDR1 ENHRY, CDR2 SYGVKD. V was shortened by 6 bases and J by 1 base, with 10 bases between the two germline ends. In DNA form, the CDR3 reads TGTGCCATCAGAGAGGGGGGAAGCAATCAGCCCCAGCATTTT. This codes for CAIREGGSNQPQHF.

As to this clonotype: A read error is possible here, since a much larger clone lies one base away. This chain uses TRBV7-2 with TRBJ1-5; D unclear. Trimming took off 8 bases at V and 1 base at J, with 12 bases between the two ends. The CDR3 loop spans 14 amino acids. From germline, CDR1 is SGHTA and CDR2 FQGNSA. The CDR3 DNA follows: TGTGCCAGCCCCCTTTTCGGCAGCAATCAGCCCCAGCATTTT. It is translated as CASPLFGSNQPQHF. The full variable domain, its missing parts supplied by reference TRBV7-2 and TRBJ1-5, is GAGVSQSPSNKVTEKGKDVELRCDPISGHTALYWYRQSLGQGLEFLIYFQGNSAPDKSGLPSDRFSAERTGGSVSTLTIQRTQQEDSAVYLCASPLFGSNQPQHFGDGTRLSIL.

This clonotype was seen many times. V usage is TRBV20-1 and J usage is TRBJ2-7, with a weak D call TRBD2 (5 bases). This CDR3 spans 11 amino acids. With 6 bases removed from V and 0 bases from J, the gap between germline ends came to 6 bases. Per the germline V gene, CDR1 is DFQATT and CDR2 is SNEGSKA (reference sequence). The CDR3 region is CSARDSYEQYF. Written as DNA, the CDR3 is TGCAGTGCCCGGGACTCCTACGAGCAGTACTTC.

This clonotype was found many times. V usage is TRBV3-1 and J usage is TRBJ2-5; D tentatively reads TRBD1 or TRBD2 (6 bases each). CDR1 is LGHDT, CDR2 YNNKEL, per germline (reference sequence). The CDR3 is 15 amino acids. V dropped 0 bases and J dropped 7 bases, with 15 bases sitting between them. CDR3 sequence (DNA): TGTGCCAGCAGCCAAGATCCCGGGGGCCACGGGACCCAGTACTTC. It specifies CASSQDPGGHGTQYF.

The chain's CDR3 is CASSEVAVETQYF. The DNA for the CDR3 is TGTGCCAGCAGTGAAGTGGCTGTAGAGACCCAGTACTTC. V usage is TRBV25-1 and J usage is TRBJ2-5; no clear D gene. Trimming removed 2 bases from V and 4 bases from J, with 8 bases in between. The V gene's germline CDR1 is MGHDK and CDR2 SYGVNS. The CDR3 runs 13 residues.

Ten or more counts support this clonotype. V gene TRBV5-1 combines with J gene TRBJ2-1; D possibly corresponds to TRBD2 (5 bases). Germline CDR1 SGHRS, CDR2 YFSETQ. Trimming removed 4 bases at V and 5 bases at J, with 10 bases between. The CDR3 totals 13 residues. The CDR3 loop reads CASSRTQNNEQFF. As DNA, the CDR3 is TGCGCCAGCAGCCGGACTCAGAACAATGAGCAGTTCTTC.